These T cell receptor beta chains were read from a single sample in a study of CD8 T cells in Susac syndrome. TCRdb called the immunoSEQ multiplex PCR reads again in MiXCR, with one record for every CDR3 protein. The sample records some 150,000 distinct CDR3 sequences, nearly 97% being singletons. Sequences were obtained from CD4+ T cells from PBMCs. Receptors originate from a human donor with Susac syndrome. CDR3s include the opening cysteine and the closing phenylalanine or tryptophan. The D gene is left open where the match is weak. Clone sizes are given selectively: once, few, many, or a class where the clone is expanded.

d_call,v_call,clone_size,j_call,cdr3_nt,cdr3_aa
.,TRBV20-1,.,TRBJ2-5,TGCAGTGCTAGGGGTGTAGGTTCACAAGAGACCCAGTACTTC,CSARGVGSQETQYF
.,TRBV5-1,.,TRBJ2-5,TGCGCCAGCAGCTTCAGCGGTAGGACCCAGTACTTC,CASSFSGRTQYF
TRBD1,TRBV10-1,.,TRBJ2-5,TGCGCCACATCCAAAGGGACAGGGAAACTTCAAGAGACCCAGTACTTC,CATSKGTGKLQETQYF
TRBD1,TRBV5-1,.,TRBJ2-6,TGCGCCAGCAGCTTGGGGACAGGGAGATCCGGGGCCAACGTCCTGACTTTC,CASSLGTGRSGANVLTF
TRBD2,TRBV20-1,.,TRBJ2-1,TGCAGTGCAACCGCCGGGACTAGCGTGAAGAATGAGCAGTTCTTC,CSATAGTSVKNEQFF
.,TRBV3-1,.,TRBJ2-7,TGTGCCAGCAGCCAAGATCTGCGGGCCTCCTACGAGCAGTACTTC,CASSQDLRASYEQYF
.,TRBV6-5,.,TRBJ2-1,TGTGCCAGCAGTTCCAACCCGTCAGGGAACTACAATGAGCAGTTCTTC,CASSSNPSGNYNEQFF
.,TRBV4-1,.,TRBJ2-2,TGCGCCAGCAGCCTGACGGGAGCGAACACCGGGGAGCTGTTTTTT,CASSLTGANTGELFF
TRBD1,TRBV7-9,.,TRBJ1-4,TGTGCCAGCAGCTTGGTCCGGGACAGGCATAATGAAAAACTGTTTTTT,CASSLVRDRHNEKLFF
TRBD1,TRBV3-1,.,TRBJ1-1,TGTGCCAGCAGCCGCTTGAACATGGGACAGGATGAAGCTTTCTTT,CASSRLNMGQDEAFF
.,TRBV29-1,.,TRBJ2-5,TGCAGCTCTTTCTGGGAGACCCAGTACTTC,CSSFWETQYF
TRBD1,TRBV6-6,.,TRBJ1-2,TGTGCCAGCAGTGCACAGGGGGACGATGGCTACACCTTC,CASSAQGDDGYTF
.,TRBV29-1,.,TRBJ2-3,TGCAGCGTTGAAGTGCTCAAAGGGGTGGGAGATACGCAGTATTTT,CSVEVLKGVGDTQYF
.,TRBV28,once,TRBJ1-2,TGTGCCAGCAGCCTACCCGGAGAGGTCTATGGCTACACCTTC,CASSLPGEVYGYTF
.,TRBV7-8,few,TRBJ2-1,TGTGCCAGCAGCCCTGGGGGCCATGAGCAGTTCTTC,CASSPGGHEQFF
.,TRBV28,.,TRBJ1-2,TGTGCCAGCAGTTTGTCCGGTGGTAAAGGCTACACCTTC,CASSLSGGKGYTF
TRBD2,TRBV3-1,.,TRBJ2-1,TGTGCTGCAGGTGGGACTAGCTCCTACAATGAGCAGTTCTTC,CAAGGTSSYNEQFF
.,TRBV12-3/TRBV12-4,once,TRBJ1-6,TGTGCCAGCAGTCCTTCTAATTCACCCCTCCACTTT,CASSPSNSPLHF
TRBD1,TRBV29-1,.,TRBJ2-4,TGCAGCGTTGACCGGGACAGGGGACAAAACATTCAGTACTTC,CSVDRDRGQNIQYF
TRBD2,TRBV25-1,.,TRBJ2-1,TGTGCCAGCAGTGACCGAGTGACCATTGGACTAGACTCCTACAATGAGCAGTTCTTC,CASSDRVTIGLDSYNEQFF
TRBD1,TRBV20-1,.,TRBJ1-1,TGCAGTGCTAGAGCGGCAGGGGGAGTCACTGAAGCTTTCTTT,CSARAAGGVTEAFF
.,TRBV29-1,.,TRBJ2-5,TGCAGCGTTGAAGGACTGCACCAAGAGACCCAGTACTTC,CSVEGLHQETQYF
.,TRBV4-1,.,TRBJ2-1,TGCGCCAGCAGCCAACCGCCGAGCGGGTTGTCCTACAATGAGCAGTTCTTC,CASSQPPSGLSYNEQFF
TRBD1,TRBV12-3/TRBV12-4,.,TRBJ1-2,TGTGCCAGCAGTTTAGCGCTGGCAGGGGGGAGCTATGGCTACACCTTC,CASSLALAGGSYGYTF
TRBD1,TRBV2,.,TRBJ1-1,TGTGCCAGCAGAACTTCCGGGACAGCGGAAGCTTTCTTT,CASRTSGTAEAFF
TRBD1,TRBV7-3,.,TRBJ1-1,TGTGCCAGCAGCTTGGACAGGGAAACTGAAGCTTTCTTT,CASSLDRETEAFF
.,TRBV4-1,.,TRBJ1-1,TGCGCCAGCAGCCCCGGGCGGGTGGGGTGGAACACTGAAGCTTTCTTT,CASSPGRVGWNTEAFF
TRBD1,TRBV20-1,.,TRBJ2-7,TGCAGTGCTAGAGATGGGACAGGGGTCTTGAAGCAGTACTTC,CSARDGTGVLKQYF
TRBD1,TRBV4-1,.,TRBJ1-5,TGCGCCAGCAGCCCAGACAGGGGATATCAGCCCCAGCATTTT,CASSPDRGYQPQHF
.,TRBV29-1,.,TRBJ2-5,TGCAGCGTTGGGGGGTTCACGGGGGAGACCCAGTACTTC,CSVGGFTGETQYF